This T cell receptor beta chain was identified during a study of blood T cell repertoires in COVID-19 (dated by TCRdb to 2020 to 2022). Looking at the study overall: Samples covering the acute and convalescent phases of COVID-19 were provided by collaborators in the United States, Italy and Spain. The sample metadata nearly always contained a de-identified subject ID, COVID-19 status, age in years and sex. The dataset comprised deeply sampled blood TCRbeta repertoires from subjects exposed to, actively infected with, or recovered from COVID-19. The prospective study material was composed of cDNA or gDNA derived from T cells, B-cell-depleted T cells, or PBMCs. Samples were obtained from the ongoing ImmuneRACE study (first 160 participants) and from over 1,000 subjects provided by 6 global collaborators. A freely available public database, intended as a resource for researchers studying the immune response to SARS-CoV-2, is where the repertoires were released. Where available, HLA class I and class II types were taken from metadata supplied by the sample provider and were not determined by assay-based typing. The investigation overall reported the following: Clinical and demographic metadata were provided uncurated, with the amount varying by source and participant.

TCRbeta CDR3 regions were amplified from genomic DNA by means of the immunoSEQ Assay, a bias-controlled multiplex PCR. On the authors' methods: The number of nucleated cells in each sample was estimated by amplification of reference gene primers within the assay. To quantify the absolute abundance of each unique TCRbeta CDR3 rearrangement, sequence reads were collapsed and filtered. Productive Simpson clonality was computed per sample as the square root of Simpson's diversity index over productive rearrangements. Here the immuneACCESS table is served through TCRdb, limited to in-frame sequences with V and J called. Missing clones are a known gap in these copies; in checked studies unresolved V genes cover under half, and the rest lacks a known reason. V, J and clone size derive from that table, while D and trimming were established from the DNA sequence. Recorded for this sample are some 100,000 clones; roughly 92% of them occurred a single time. The ten largest clonotypes hold around 5.4% of the sample.

Regarding this clone: Its cognate antigen has yet to be identified. Per-base qualities were not stored, and no clone one base away is much larger.

Each collaborating institution followed its own protocols to collect whole blood in K2EDTA tubes. For TCRbeta analysis, collaborator samples were shipped as frozen whole blood, as isolated PBMCs, or as DNA extracted from either sample type. The CDR3 covers 13 residues, taking in both the cysteine and the phenylalanine. The sequence is cut down to CDR3 DNA, 39 bases in frame from base 1. Trimming takes 7 bases from V and 5 bases from J, and the germline ends sit 15 bases apart. CDR1 and CDR2 (ENHRY, SYGVKD) derive from the germline V gene. Here the chain combines TRBV10-3 and TRBJ2-7; a weak D assignment points to TRBD1 (6 bases agree). Material: peripheral blood. This TCR was sampled from a man between 70 and 80 years old with acute or convalescent COVID-19. The nucleotide sequence is TGTGCCATCACCCCAACAGGGTCGAACGAGCAGTACTTC. Its coded protein is CAITPTGSNEQYF.